The 15 T cell receptor beta chains given below trace back to one sample, sequenced in a study of post-analysis software for immune sequencing data. Unique molecular identifiers were present in the TCR beta cDNA libraries. TCRdb reprocessed the PCR reads with MiXCR, giving one entry per CDR3 protein. The sample lists roughly 700,000 distinct CDR3 sequences; just under 30% were seen once. These TCRs' antigens remain unknown. Study-wide findings and caveats: Elevated frequency relative to controls characterized a handful of TRBV segments in patients, TRBV5-6, TRBV5-1 and TRBV20-1 among them.

Sequencing used blood. The origin of the receptors is a girl aged 5 to 17 with multiple sclerosis.

This rearrangement joins TRBV12-3 or TRBV12-4 to TRBJ1-1; no definite D call. V was pared by 3 bases and J by 8 bases, with 13 bases between. This CDR3 is built from 13 residues. The CDR3 reads CASSLGQEVEAFF. The CDR3 DNA reads TGTGCCAGCAGTTTGGGTCAAGAGGTGGAAGCTTTCTTT.

The chain employs TRBV4-1 and TRBJ2-7; D remains ambiguous. CDR3 length: 14 amino acids. Trimming cost V 4 bases and J 3 bases, with 13 bases left between them. Germline CDR1 reads MGHRA; CDR2 reads YSYEKL. CDR3 sequence: CASSLTLGVYEQYF. In DNA form, the CDR3 reads TGCGCCAGCAGCCTCACGCTCGGAGTCTACGAGCAGTACTTC.

The rearrangement uses TRBV6-1 and TRBJ2-1; TRBD2 aligns across 15 bases. The CDR3 has 16 amino acids. Germline loops: CDR1 MNHNS, CDR2 SASEGT. V gave up 5 bases and J gave up 7 bases; unmatched junction bases: 6. The CDR3 reads CASSRTSGGARNEQFF. CDR3 nucleotide sequence: TGTGCCAGCAGTAGGACTAGCGGGGGGGCAAGAAATGAGCAGTTCTTC.

This clonotype occurred a few times. The V gene is TRBV7-2, the J gene TRBJ1-5; D is undetermined. The germline CDR1 and CDR2 sequences are SGHTA and FQGNSA. Between the trimmed V and J ends, which lost 5 bases and 9 bases, there was a span of 11 bases. The CDR3 runs to 12 residues. The DNA of the CDR3 is TGTGCCAGCAGCAACCGCGGACGGCCCCAGCATTTT. Protein sequence: CASSNRGRPQHF. Complete variable domain (other parts from reference TRBV7-2 and TRBJ1-5): GAGVSQSPSNKVTEKGKDVELRCDPISGHTALYWYRQSLGQGLEFLIYFQGNSAPDKSGLPSDRFSAERTGGSVSTLTIQRTQQEDSAVYLCASSNRGRPQHFGDGTRLSIL.

The CDR3 sequence: CASSPEGDPGHEQYF. The CDR3 bases are TGTGCCAGCAGTCCCGAGGGGGACCCGGGCCACGAGCAGTACTTC. This sequence joins TRBV6-2 or TRBV6-3 and TRBJ2-7; TRBD1 might be the D (6 bases). Germline V gene data show CDR1 as MNHEY and CDR2 as SVGEGT. The CDR3 contains 15 residues. Trimming shortened V by 5 bases and J by 5 bases, and 19 bases separated the two germline ends.

This clonotype occurred a few times. This chain connects TRBV20-1 to TRBJ1-1; 7 nucleotides agree with TRBD1. Germline lookup yields CDR1 DFQATT and CDR2 SNEGSKA (reference sequence). The CDR3 contains 15 residues. Trimming removed 1 base from V and 5 bases from J; junction bases left unmatched: 10. The CDR3 nucleotides are TGCAGTGCTAGAGGCCACTCAGGGGGATGGACTGAAGCTTTCTTT. Translation: CSARGHSGGWTEAFF.

This chain links TRBV5-1 with TRBJ2-1, with 11 bases identical to TRBD2. CDR1 SGHRS and CDR2 YFSETQ come from the germline V gene. V lost 3 bases, J lost 4 bases, and 6 bases stayed unmatched. The CDR3 has 16 residues. This CDR3 is CASSSVASGGYNEQFF. DNA for the CDR3: TGCGCCAGCAGCTCGGTCGCTAGCGGGGGGTACAATGAGCAGTTCTTC.

This clonotype was seen only a few times. This chain uses TRBV5-1 with TRBJ2-2; the match to TRBD1 covers 7 bases. The CDR3 is 13 residues long. With V trimmed by 3 bases and J by 4 bases, 0 bases remained unmatched. Germline CDR1 reads SGHRS; CDR2 reads YFSETQ. Here the CDR3 DNA reads TGCGCCAGCAGCTACAGGGGCACCGGGGAGCTGTTTTTT. Translation: CASSYRGTGELFF.

This clonotype was observed once. The rearrangement joins TRBV6-5 to TRBJ1-1; D gene uncertain. There are 14 residues in the CDR3. The germline V gene has CDR1 MNHEY and CDR2 SVGAGI. Trimming cost V 0 bases and J 4 bases, with 9 bases left between them. The CDR3 DNA reads as TGTGCCAGCAGTTACTCGATAGGGCTCACTGAAGCTTTCTTT. The encoded protein is CASSYSIGLTEAFF.

There are a few counts of this clonotype. The CDR3 DNA follows: TGTGCCAGCAGCCCACGGACTAGCGGTGTCTCCTACAATGAGCAGTTCTTC. This codes for CASSPRTSGVSYNEQFF. This chain joins TRBV9 and TRBJ2-1, with 10 bases aligning to TRBD2. The trim removed 4 bases at V and 0 bases at J, leaving 7 bases unmatched. The CDR3 extends over 17 amino acids. Germline assignment: CDR1 SGDLS and CDR2 YYNGEE.

The V and J genes are TRBV5-6 and TRBJ1-1; maybe TRBD1 (5 bases). CDR3 length: 13 residues. Germline loops: CDR1 SGHDT, CDR2 YYEEEE. V dropped 0 bases and J dropped 5 bases, with 8 bases sitting between them. The CDR3 nucleotides are TGTGCCAGCAGCTTGGGGGGGTGGACTGAAGCTTTCTTT. Residues: CASSLGGWTEAFF.

There are a few counts of this clonotype. This chain joins TRBV28 and TRBJ2-1, with a weak D call TRBD2 (5 bases). The CDR3 runs to 14 residues. V lost 3 bases, J lost 5 bases, and 11 bases lay in between. Germline loops: CDR1 MDHEN, CDR2 SYDVKM. The CDR3 loop is CASSLASINNEQFF. In nucleotides, the CDR3 is TGTGCCAGCAGTTTGGCTAGCATCAACAATGAGCAGTTCTTC.

The chain recombines TRBV7-2 with TRBJ2-7; TRBD2 might be the D (7 bases). CDR1 is SGHTA and CDR2 is FQGNSA in the germline V gene. There are 13 residues in the CDR3. Trimming left V 9 bases short and J 2 bases short, with 14 bases between. The CDR3 DNA sequence: TGTGCCAGTCGGGCGGGGGCCGCCTACGAGCAGTACTTC. Translated: CASRAGAAYEQYF.

This chain connects TRBV20-1 to TRBJ2-3; D could derive from TRBD1 or TRBD2 (6 bases each). CDR3 length: 11 residues. In germline, CDR1 is DFQATT, CDR2 SNEGSKA (reference sequence). The V end was cut by 7 bases, the J end by 9 bases, with 14 bases between. The CDR3 reads CSEGGLGTQYF. The CDR3 coding sequence is TGCAGTGAAGGGGGGTTGGGGACGCAGTATTTT.

This clonotype was counted between two and nine times. The chain couples TRBV9 to TRBJ1-6; no clear D. The CDR3 loop spans 14 amino acids. Trimming stripped 4 bases from V and 8 bases from J, with 13 bases between. Germline values: CDR1 SGDLS, CDR2 YYNGEE. CDR3 nucleotides: TGTGCCAGCAGCCCGCAAACGGTTGATTCACCCCTCCACTTT. Translated: CASSPQTVDSPLHF.